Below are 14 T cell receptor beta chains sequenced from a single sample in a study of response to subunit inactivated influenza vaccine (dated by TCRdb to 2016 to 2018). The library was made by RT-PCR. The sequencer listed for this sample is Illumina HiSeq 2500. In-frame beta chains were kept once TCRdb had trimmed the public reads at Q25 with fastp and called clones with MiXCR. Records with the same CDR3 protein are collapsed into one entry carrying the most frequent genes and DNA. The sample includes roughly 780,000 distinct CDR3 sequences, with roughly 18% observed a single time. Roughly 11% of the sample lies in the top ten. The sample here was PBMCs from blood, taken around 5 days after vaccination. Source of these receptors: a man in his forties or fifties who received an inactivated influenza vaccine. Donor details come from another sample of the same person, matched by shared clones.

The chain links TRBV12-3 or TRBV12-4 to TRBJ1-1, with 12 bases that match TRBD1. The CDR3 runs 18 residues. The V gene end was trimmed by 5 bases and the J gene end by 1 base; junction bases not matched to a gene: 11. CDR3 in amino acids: CASSLNRDRGRWNTEAFF. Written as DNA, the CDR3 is TGTGCCAGCAGTCTAAACCGGGACAGGGGGCGCTGGAACACTGAAGCTTTCTTT.

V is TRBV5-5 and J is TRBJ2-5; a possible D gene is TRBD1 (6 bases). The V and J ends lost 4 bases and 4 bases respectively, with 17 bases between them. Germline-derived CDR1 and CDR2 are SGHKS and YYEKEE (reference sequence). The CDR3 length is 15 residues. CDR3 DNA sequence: TGTGCCAGCAGCATAAGATCAGGGGTCGGAGAGACCCAGTACTTC. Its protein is CASSIRSGVGETQYF. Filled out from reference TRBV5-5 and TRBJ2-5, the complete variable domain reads DAGVTQSPTHLIKTRGQQVTLRCSPISGHKSVSWYQQVLGQGPQFIFQYYEKEERGRGNFPDRFSARQFPNYSSELNVNALLLGDSALYLCASSIRSGVGETQYFGPGTRLLVL.

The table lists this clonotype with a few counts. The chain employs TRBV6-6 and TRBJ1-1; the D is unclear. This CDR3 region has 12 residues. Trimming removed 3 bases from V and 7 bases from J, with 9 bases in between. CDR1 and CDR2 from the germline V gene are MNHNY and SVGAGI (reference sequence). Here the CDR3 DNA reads TGTGCCAGCAGTTATCCCGACGGTGAAGCTTTCTTT. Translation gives CASSYPDGEAFF.

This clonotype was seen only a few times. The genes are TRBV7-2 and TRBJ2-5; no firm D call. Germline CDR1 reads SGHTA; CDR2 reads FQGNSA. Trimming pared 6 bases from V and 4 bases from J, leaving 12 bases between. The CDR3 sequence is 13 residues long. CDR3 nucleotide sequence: TGTGCCAGCAGATCACGGAGCTTAGAGACCCAGTACTTC. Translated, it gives CASRSRSLETQYF.

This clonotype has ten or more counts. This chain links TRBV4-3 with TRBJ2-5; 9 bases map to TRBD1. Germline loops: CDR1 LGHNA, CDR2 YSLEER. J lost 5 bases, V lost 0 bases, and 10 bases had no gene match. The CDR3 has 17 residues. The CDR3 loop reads CASSQDWGPDRGETQYF. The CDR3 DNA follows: TGCGCCAGCAGCCAAGATTGGGGCCCGGACAGGGGTGAGACCCAGTACTTC.

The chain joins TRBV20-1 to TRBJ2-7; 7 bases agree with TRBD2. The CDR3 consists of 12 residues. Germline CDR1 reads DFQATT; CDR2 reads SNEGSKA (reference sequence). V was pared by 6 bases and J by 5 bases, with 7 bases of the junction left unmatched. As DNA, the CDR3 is TGCAGTGCCCTTAGAGGGAGGGACGAGCAGTACTTC. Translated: CSALRGRDEQYF.

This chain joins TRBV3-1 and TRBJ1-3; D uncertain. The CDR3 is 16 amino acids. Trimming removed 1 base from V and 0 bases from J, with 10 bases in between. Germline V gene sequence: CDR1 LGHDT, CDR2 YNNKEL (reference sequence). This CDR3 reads CASSQATAISGNTIYF. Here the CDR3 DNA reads TGTGCCAGCAGCCAAGCCACAGCTATCTCTGGAAACACCATATATTTT. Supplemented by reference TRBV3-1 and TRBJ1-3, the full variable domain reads DTAVSQTPKYLVTQMGNDKSIKCEQNLGHDTMYWYKQDSKKFLKIMFSYNNKELIINETVPNRFSPKSPDKAHLNLHINSLELGDSAVYFCASSQATAISGNTIYFGEGSWLTVV.

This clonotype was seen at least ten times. This CDR3 is CASSLEVSGADTQYF. The CDR3 nucleotides are TGCGCCAGCAGCTTGGAAGTGAGCGGGGCGGATACGCAGTATTTT. This chain connects TRBV5-1 to TRBJ2-3, with 7 bases lining up with TRBD2. The V gene end was trimmed by 0 bases and the J gene end by 6 bases; junction bases not matched to a gene: 7. This CDR3 is built from 15 residues. Germline CDR1 is SGHRS and CDR2 is YFSETQ.

DNA for the CDR3: TGCAGCGTTGGGTCTGGATATGGCTACACCTTC. It encodes CSVGSGYGYTF. The V call is TRBV29-1, the J call TRBJ1-2, with D uncertain. The CDR3 totals 11 residues. The V end lost 4 bases, the J end lost 5 bases, and 8 bases lay between the germline ends. In germline, CDR1 is SQVTM, CDR2 ANQGSEA.

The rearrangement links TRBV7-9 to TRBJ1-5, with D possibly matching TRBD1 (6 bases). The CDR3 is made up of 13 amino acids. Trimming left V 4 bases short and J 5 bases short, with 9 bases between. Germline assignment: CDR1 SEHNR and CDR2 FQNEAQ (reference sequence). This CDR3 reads CASSSGVYQPQHF. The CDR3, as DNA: TGTGCCAGCAGCTCAGGGGTCTATCAGCCCCAGCATTTT.

Here the CDR3 DNA reads TGTGCCAGCAGCTTGGGCTGGGGTGCGGGAGTCTACAATGAGCAGTTCTTC. Its protein product is CASSLGWGAGVYNEQFF. The rearrangement links TRBV5-6 to TRBJ2-1; TRBD2 agrees at 7 bases. CDR3 size: 17 residues. From germline, CDR1 is SGHDT and CDR2 YYEEEE. J gave up 3 bases and V 0 bases, and 9 bases lay outside the gene matches.

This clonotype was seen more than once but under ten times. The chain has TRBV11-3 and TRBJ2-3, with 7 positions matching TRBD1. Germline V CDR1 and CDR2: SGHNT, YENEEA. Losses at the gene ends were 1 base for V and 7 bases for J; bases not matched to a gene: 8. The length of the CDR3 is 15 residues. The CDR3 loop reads CASSLGLGGVNTQYF. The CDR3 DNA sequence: TGTGCCAGCAGCTTAGGTTTAGGGGGCGTGAATACGCAGTATTTT.

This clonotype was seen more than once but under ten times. DNA of the CDR3: TGCAGCGTTGCGTGGATGGGGGAGCTCGATGAGCAGTTCTTC. It encodes CSVAWMGELDEQFF. This sequence joins TRBV29-1 and TRBJ2-1; D possibly uses TRBD1 or TRBD2 (5 bases each). CDR1 and CDR2 (germline): SQVTM, ANQGSEA. This CDR3 region has 14 residues. V was trimmed by 4 bases and J by 8 bases, leaving 18 bases between them.

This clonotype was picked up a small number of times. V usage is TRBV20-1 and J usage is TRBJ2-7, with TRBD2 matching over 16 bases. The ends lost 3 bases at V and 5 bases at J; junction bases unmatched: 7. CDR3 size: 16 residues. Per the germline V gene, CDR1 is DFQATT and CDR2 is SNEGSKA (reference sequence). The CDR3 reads CSARPGTSGGVDEQYF. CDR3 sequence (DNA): TGCAGTGCTAGGCCCGGGACTAGCGGGGGGGTCGACGAGCAGTACTTC.